This TCR beta chain was retrieved from a study of cytomegalovirus exposure and HLA in healthy donors. Points from the study as a whole: The likely origin of a cluster of highly shared sequence variants was a sequencing artifact. For TCR beta chains, V- and J-gene trimming was later linked to a missense DCLRE1C variant. Productive status was seen about 90% or about 30% of the time for most TCR beta V segments in an earlier analysis.

CDR3 length equals 14 residues. Germline loops: CDR1 SGDLS, CDR2 YYNGEE. The ends lost 3 bases at V and 4 bases at J; junction bases unmatched: 4. 13 Jbeta primers and 60 Vbeta primers were used for the PCR. TCRdb keeps only in-frame clones here, not all; method: immunoSEQ multiplex PCR. The data contain approximately 170,000 clones, roughly 70% of them singletons. Among the donors, all were healthy bone marrow donors. Points on this clone: Its target is unknown.

The sequence derives from a woman between 18 and 29 years old in good health and CMV-seropositive. V is TRBV9 and J is TRBJ1-3; 7 bases match TRBD1. Sequences were obtained from PBMCs. In nucleotides, the CDR3 is TGTGCCAGCAGCGAAGGGGGCTTCGGAAACACCATATATTTT. Residues: CASSEGGFGNTIYF.